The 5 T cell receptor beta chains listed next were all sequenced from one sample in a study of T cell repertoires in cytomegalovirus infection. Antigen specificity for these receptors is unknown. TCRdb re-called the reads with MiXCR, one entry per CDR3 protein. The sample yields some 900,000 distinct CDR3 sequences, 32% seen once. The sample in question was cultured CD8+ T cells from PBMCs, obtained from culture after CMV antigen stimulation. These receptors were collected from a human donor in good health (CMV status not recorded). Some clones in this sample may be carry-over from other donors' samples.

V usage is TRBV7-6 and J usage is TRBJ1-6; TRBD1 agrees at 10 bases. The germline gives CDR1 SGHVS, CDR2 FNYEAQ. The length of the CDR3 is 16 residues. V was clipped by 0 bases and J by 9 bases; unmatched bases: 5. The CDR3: CASSLAGQGHASPLHF. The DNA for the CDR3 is TGTGCCAGCAGCTTAGCGGGACAGGGGCATGCTTCACCCCTCCACTTT.

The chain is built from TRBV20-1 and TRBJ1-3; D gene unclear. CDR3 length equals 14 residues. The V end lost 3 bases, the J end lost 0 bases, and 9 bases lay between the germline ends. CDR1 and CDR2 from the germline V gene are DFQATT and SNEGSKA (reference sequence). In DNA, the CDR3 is TGCAGTGCTAGTGACCAAGCCTCTGGAAACACCATATATTTT. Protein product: CSASDQASGNTIYF.

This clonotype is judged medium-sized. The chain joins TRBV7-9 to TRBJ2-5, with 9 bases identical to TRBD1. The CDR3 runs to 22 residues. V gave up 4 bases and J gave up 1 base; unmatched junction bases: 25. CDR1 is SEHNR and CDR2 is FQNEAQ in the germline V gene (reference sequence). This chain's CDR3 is CASSSTPPGGQGHSPSQETQYF. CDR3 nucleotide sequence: TGTGCCAGCAGCTCCACCCCCCCGGGGGGACAGGGCCATAGTCCCTCCCAAGAGACCCAGTACTTC.

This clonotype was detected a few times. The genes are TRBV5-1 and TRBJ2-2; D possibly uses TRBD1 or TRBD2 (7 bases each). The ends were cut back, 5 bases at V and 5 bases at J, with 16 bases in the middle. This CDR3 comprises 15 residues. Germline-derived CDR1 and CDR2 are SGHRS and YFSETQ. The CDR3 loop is CASRKTGEGTGELFF. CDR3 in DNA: TGCGCCAGCAGGAAAACAGGGGAGGGGACCGGGGAGCTGTTTTTT.

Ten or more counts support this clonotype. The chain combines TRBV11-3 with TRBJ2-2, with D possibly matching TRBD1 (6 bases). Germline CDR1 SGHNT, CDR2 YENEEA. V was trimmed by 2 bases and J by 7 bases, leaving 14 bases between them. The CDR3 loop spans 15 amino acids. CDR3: CASSLWPGDGGELFF. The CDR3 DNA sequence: TGTGCCAGCAGCTTATGGCCAGGGGATGGCGGGGAGCTGTTTTTT.